What follows describes a single T cell receptor beta chain. The sample originates from a study of blood T cell repertoires in COVID-19. For the study at large: There were acute and convalescent COVID-19 samples, and they came from the United States, Italy and Spain.

As originally analysed: Using reference gene primer amplification, nucleated cell counts were estimated. Repertoires were generated with immunoSEQ multiplex PCR, while TCRdb's copy carries only in-frame clones and drops some. V and J calls and clone size are given by that table; D and trimming were obtained from the DNA. This sample has about 440,000 clones, with 87% found just once. The CDR3 sequence is 15 residues long. The J segment lost 4 bases and the V segment lost 4 bases, leaving 9 bases of the junction unmatched. The germline V gene has CDR1 SGHDT and CDR2 YYEEEE. Participant reports of clinical history set cohort assignment.

This sequence originates from a woman in her late teens or twenties with acute COVID-19. Sequenced: PBMCs or T cells enriched from blood (not recorded which). This sequence joins TRBV5-6 and TRBJ1-2; 8 nucleotides align to TRBD1. The CDR3 reads CASSRLGQGRYGYTF. The DNA for the CDR3 is TGTGCCAGCAGCCGCCTCGGACAGGGCCGCTATGGCTACACCTTC.